This TCR beta chain came from a study of response to subunit inactivated influenza vaccine. Whole-study results and caveats: Each seasonal influenza vaccination recruits few new T cells, the authors suggested.

TCRdb passed the RT-PCR reads through MiXCR, listing each CDR3 protein once. The table includes approximately 500,000 distinct CDR3 sequences, 14% detected once. The trim removed 5 bases at V and 4 bases at J, leaving 6 bases unmatched. CDR1 is LNHDA and CDR2 is SQIVND in the germline V gene (reference sequence). The CDR3 spans 15 residues. Concerning this clonotype: Antigen specificity is unknown.

This clonotype was sampled from a middle-aged man who received an inactivated influenza vaccine. The genes are TRBV19 and TRBJ2-3; 10 bases map to TRBD2. Sequences were derived from PBMCs from blood, sampled less than 13 days after vaccination. CDR3 sequence: CASSASGGGADTQYF. The DNA of the CDR3 is TGTGCCAGTAGTGCTAGCGGGGGAGGGGCAGATACGCAGTATTTT.